Sequencing of this T cell receptor beta chain was carried out in a study of human T cells and chemical hapten exposure. Unseparated into fractions, whole blood served as the source from which total RNA was extracted. TCRdb independently ran MiXCR on the 5' RACE reads; one entry per CDR3 protein. The table shows about 120,000 distinct CDR3 sequences, with approximately 20% occurring only once. The ends were cut back, 5 bases at V and 0 bases at J, with 14 bases in the middle. This CDR3 spans 16 amino acids. Germline V gene data show CDR1 as SGHTA and CDR2 as FQGNSA. The V gene is TRBV7-2, the J gene TRBJ1-3; no firm D call. This sequence originates from a human donor in good health. CDR3 residues: CASSPSTVHSGNTIYF. The CDR3 DNA follows: TGTGCCAGCAGCCCGTCGACGGTCCACTCTGGAAACACCATATATTTT.